The clone carrying this T cell receptor beta chain has a handful of counts. Its matching antigen is unknown. V lost 11 bases to trimming and J lost 0 bases; unmatched junction nucleotides: 10. Germline V gene lookup returns CDR1 MDHEN and CDR2 SYDVKM. This CDR3 is built from 14 residues. Each sample used at least 6 million PBMCs. This entry belongs to a study of blood T cells in healthy people across ages. Study findings and constraints: Naive CD4+ cell counts and diversity both ran higher in long-lived than in aged donors. Among T cells, TCR beta diversity per million cells dropped roughly linearly as age rose.

A sample-barcoded 5' primer and a J-beta primer mix were used in a second PCR of about 7 to 12 cycles. All cDNA molecules were each tagged by a template-switch adaptor with 12 random nucleotides. From the 5' RACE reads, TCRdb called clonotypes with MiXCR, one entry per CDR3 protein. The table shows around 1,900,000 distinct CDR3 sequences, with roughly two fifths occurring only once. The chain is built from TRBV28 and TRBJ2-7; TRBD1 matches at 7 bases. The clonotype comes from a human donor in good health. Sequences were obtained from blood. Here the CDR3 DNA reads TGTGCCGGGGGCCGGACAGGAAGCTCCTACGAGCAGTACTTC. It codes for CAGGRTGSSYEQYF. Full variable domain (rest looked up from reference TRBV28 and TRBJ2-7): DVKVTQSSRYLVKRTGEKVFLECVQDMDHENMFWYRQDPGLGLRLIYFSYDVKMKEKGDIPEGYSVSREKKERFSLILESASTNQTSMYLCAGGRTGSSYEQYFGPGTRLTVT.